This TCR beta chain stems from a study of shared clonotypes between healthy human individuals (dated by TCRdb to about 2020). Broadly, across the study: Two women and a few men aged 18 to 49 years were included in the cohort. For each donor, three plates each were used for CD4 naive and CD4 memory, two plates were used for CD8 naive, and one plate was used for CD8 memory. To estimate repertoire size and how much clonotype sharing occurs between individuals, the study deeply sequenced the blood TCR repertoires of roughly 5 healthy adults. Libraries were prepared and TCR repertoires were sequenced by different laboratories using diverse techniques, in order to increase sequencing depth and limit assay-specific biases. Each donor's leukapheresis produced roughly between roughly 0.85 and 9 billion PBMCs.

Germline trimming amounts to 0 bases on V and 6 bases on J, with 9 as the count of junction bases outside the gene matches. In the germline V gene, CDR1 corresponds to LGHNA and CDR2 to YSLEER. Reading from cysteine to phenylalanine, the CDR3 counts 16 amino acids. The kept DNA is CDR3 alone, 48 bases in frame from the first base. Using the deep immunoSEQ assay, TCR CDR3 regions were amplified from genomic DNA by multiplex PCR. Extracted genomic DNA from each cell subset was distributed evenly across all wells of several immunoSEQ 96-well plates, and each plate was treated as a replicate. For sorted subsets, about 200 ng genomic DNA, equal to 30,000 to 35,000 T cell genomes, was loaded into each replicate PCR. The purified libraries were quantified using a Qubit 3.0 fluorometer, sized with a Bioanalyzer 2100, and then quantified again using the KAPA Library Quantification kit. Every immunoSEQ 96-well plate was sequenced on a dedicated single-read 150-cycle Illumina NextSeq 550 flow cell. For the original study's pipeline: The immunoSEQ output contained only junctional sequences without quality scores, so filtering could not match that applied to full-length reads. Sequences were annotated with PyIR, a Python wrapper for IgBLAST v1.9, and V/J genes and CDR3 were assigned using IMGT germline references. Reads were filtered out if the reads had weak V/J assignments (E-value above 1e-6), no CDR3, stop codons, out-of-frame junctions, or ambiguous translated residues. V3J clonotypes were defined as sequences sharing the same inferred V gene, J gene, and CDR3 amino acid sequence. Percentage overlap between repertoires was computed as shared unique clonotypes divided by the size of the smaller repertoire. Three approaches were used to assess repertoire richness: RTK rarefaction, the Chao1 estimator, and Recon v2.1 estimates of unobserved clonotypes. Generation probabilities were computed with OLGA for all TCRbeta clonotypes obtained by the gDNA method from a few donors. TCRdb provides this immuneACCESS table in a form limited to in-frame rearrangements. Some clones are lacking; in checked studies, under half of them reflect an unresolved V gene, and why the rest are absent is not known. V and J calls and clone size follow that table, whereas D and trimming were derived from the DNA. The sample has hundreds of thousands of clones on record, around 86% of them singletons. About 17% of the sample is held by the ten biggest clonotypes.

The donors were healthy, HIV-negative adults with no recently reported acute infections or vaccinations. Every donor was a Caucasian adult residing in Nashville, Tennessee, USA. The CD8 memory samples were a combination of magnetically selected CD45RO+ cells and CCR7-negative CD45RA+ effector memory (TemRA) cells. After blood collection by leukapheresis, PBMCs were isolated using Ficoll-Histopaque density gradient centrifugation and then cryopreserved in the vapor phase of liquid nitrogen. Analytical flow cytometry was used to check the purity and quantity of every magnetically sorted T cell population. Genomic DNA was isolated from each sorted fraction and quantified by UV absorbance on a Nanodrop 2000c. Concerning this clone itself: Its antigen target is currently unknown. No much larger clone exists at a distance of one base, and base qualities are not known.

Here is what the overall study found, with its caveats: Sampling was limited to blood, and TCR repertoires in tissue likely differ from TCR repertoires in blood. Incomplete sequencing was indicated by rarefaction of sorted-subset datasets, despite the large sequencing depth. Naive subsets generally had larger estimated clonotype richness than memory subsets did. Based on pairwise subsampling, the degree of clonotype sharing among donors was expected to be affected by sequencing depth. Clonotypes shared by all four sorted-subset donors showed higher generation probabilities than non-shared clonotypes. Sharing across a few donors was observed for around 5% of naive CD4, 3% to 3.5% of naive CD8, roughly 2.4% of memory CD4, and roughly 0.4% of memory CD8 clonotypes. Because the study included only a small number of donors, the genetic and exposure-history diversity represented was limited.

This clonotype was sampled from a man in his late teens or twenties in good health. Here the chain combines TRBV4-3 and TRBJ1-2; 8 junctional bases match TRBD1. Sequenced input: memory CD8+ T cells sorted from blood. The cell subset or site label corresponds to: CD45RO+ cells pooled with CCR7-negative TemRA cells. The CDR3 corresponds to CASSQESGGRGDGYTF. In nucleotide form, the sequence is TGCGCCAGCAGCCAAGAGTCAGGGGGCCGAGGTGATGGCTACACCTTC.